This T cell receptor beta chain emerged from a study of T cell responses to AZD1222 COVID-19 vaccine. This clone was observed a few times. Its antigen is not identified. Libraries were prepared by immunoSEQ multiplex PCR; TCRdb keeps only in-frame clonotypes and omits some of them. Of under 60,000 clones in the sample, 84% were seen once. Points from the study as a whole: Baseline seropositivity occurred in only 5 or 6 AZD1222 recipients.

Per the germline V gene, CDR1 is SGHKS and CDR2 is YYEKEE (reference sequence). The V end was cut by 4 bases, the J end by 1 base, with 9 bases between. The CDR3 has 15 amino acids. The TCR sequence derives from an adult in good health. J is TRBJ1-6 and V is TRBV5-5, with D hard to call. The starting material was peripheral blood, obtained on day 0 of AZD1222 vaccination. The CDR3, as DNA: TGTGCCAGCAGCCTGCTGGCGTCCTATAATTCACCCCTCCACTTT. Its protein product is CASSLLASYNSPLHF.